This T cell receptor (beta chain) originates from a study of blood T cell repertoires in COVID-19. Study-wide background: Donors in the United States, Italy and Spain gave samples during acute or convalescent COVID-19. T cells, B-cell-depleted T cells, or PBMCs provided the cDNA or gDNA that served as material.

Authors' processing steps: Estimated nucleated cell counts came from reference gene primer amplification. The repertoire was sequenced with immunoSEQ multiplex PCR; TCRdb's copy has only in-frame clones and lacks some. V and J calls and clone size are given by that table; D and trimming were obtained from the DNA. The sample records roughly 160,000 clones, about 83% being singletons. Unmatched junction bases numbered 5, after V lost 6 bases and J lost 5 bases. The CDR3 has 13 amino acids. Looked up from germline, CDR1 is SNHLY and CDR2 is FYNNEI. Sequencing was performed on peripheral blood. The chain is built from TRBV2 and TRBJ2-5; 8 bases map to TRBD1. This clonotype was sampled from a woman in her 70s who had recovered from COVID-19. Written as DNA, the CDR3 is TGTGCCAGCAGGGGACAGGTCGTCGAGACCCAGTACTTC. This encodes CASRGQVVETQYF.